Below, 23 T cell receptor beta chains from the same sample are listed, as sequenced in a study of blood T cells in healthy people across ages (dated by TCRdb to about 2015). Libraries were prepared through 5' RACE. Sequencing took place on an Illumina HiSeq 2500. A second PCR of about 6 to 11 cycles was performed with a sample-barcoded 5' primer and a J-beta primer mix. TCRdb cleaned the public reads at Q25 with fastp, built clones with MiXCR and kept in-frame beta chains. Every entry covers one CDR3 protein and lists the most common genes and DNA from its rows. In this sample the table shows more than 750,000 distinct CDR3 sequences, almost 30% of which occur a single time. Together, the top ten hold about 10% of the sample. The same specimen was also included in a second study, on T cells of mothers and their children.

Sample: blood. Source of these receptors: a woman in her 40s in good health.

This clonotype appeared many times. The V gene is TRBV20-1, the J gene TRBJ2-5; 7 bases agree with TRBD1. The CDR3 loop spans 15 amino acids. The germline V gene has CDR1 DFQATT and CDR2 SNEGSKA (reference sequence). V lost 6 bases and J lost 5; bases outside the gene matches: 15. The chain's CDR3 is CSATIGGGPLETQYF. CDR3 DNA: TGCAGTGCAACCATAGGGGGCGGCCCTCTTGAGACCCAGTACTTC.

V and J are TRBV7-2 and TRBJ1-6, with 10 bases identical to TRBD1. In germline, CDR1 is SGHTA, CDR2 FQGNSA. There are 15 residues in the CDR3. Unmatched junction bases numbered 8, after V lost 5 bases and J lost 10 bases. CDR3 protein: CASSVDDRGRSPLHF. CDR3 nucleotides: TGTGCCAGCAGCGTAGACGACAGGGGGCGGTCACCCCTCCACTTT.

This clonotype has only a few counts. This chain joins TRBV7-8 and TRBJ2-5; possibly TRBD1 for D (6 bases). The germline V and J ends were trimmed by 4 bases and 12 bases, with 15 bases remaining between them. This CDR3 comprises 12 residues. Germline CDR1 and CDR2: SGHVS and FQNEAQ. DNA for the CDR3: TGTGCCAGCAGCTCCCGGCAGGGGTCCAAGTACTTC. Translated, it gives CASSSRQGSKYF.

This clonotype was counted once. The conserved final phenylalanine or tryptophan is absent from the CDR3, which likely points to a read error. The rearrangement links TRBV20-1 to TRBJ2-5; D gene uncertain. The CDR3 runs to 12 residues. In germline, CDR1 is DFQATT, CDR2 SNEGSKA (reference sequence). V lost 2 bases, J lost 2 bases, and 6 bases lay in between. CDR3 DNA: TGCAGTGCTAGATCCCATCAAGAGACCCAGTACGTC. Translation: CSARSHQETQYV.

The chain joins TRBV28 to TRBJ2-7; tentative D call: TRBD1 (7 bases). The germline gives CDR1 MDHEN, CDR2 SYDVKM. The CDR3 length is 15 residues. The V end was cut by 3 bases, the J end by 2 bases, with 14 bases between. CDR3 protein: CASSFFRGEAYEQYF. CDR3 coding DNA: TGTGCCAGCAGTTTCTTCAGGGGGGAGGCCTACGAGCAGTACTTC. The full variable domain, its missing parts supplied by reference TRBV28 and TRBJ2-7, is DVKVTQSSRYLVKRTGEKVFLECVQDMDHENMFWYRQDPGLGLRLIYFSYDVKMKEKGDIPEGYSVSREKKERFSLILESASTNQTSMYLCASSFFRGEAYEQYFGPGTRLTVT.

V and J are TRBV11-2 and TRBJ1-2; weak D call: TRBD1 (5 bases). V was cut by 4 bases and J by 4 bases, with 19 bases left in between. CDR1 and CDR2 (germline): SGHAT, FQNNGV. The CDR3 has 16 amino acids. The CDR3 sequence is CASSSRKDSAIYGYTF. CDR3 DNA sequence: TGTGCCAGCAGCTCCAGGAAAGACAGCGCGATCTATGGCTACACCTTC.

The chain employs TRBV12-3 or TRBV12-4 and TRBJ1-1; 10 nucleotides line up with TRBD1. The trim removed 6 bases at V and 6 bases at J, leaving 7 bases unmatched. The CDR3 is 14 amino acids. The CDR3 protein is CASSRQGAWSEAFF. Written as DNA, the CDR3 is TGTGCCAGCAGCCGACAGGGGGCTTGGTCTGAAGCTTTCTTT.

This clonotype was seen at least ten times. The CDR3 sequence: CASSMGTSGSYEQYF. The CDR3 bases are TGCGCCAGCAGCATGGGGACTAGCGGCTCCTACGAGCAGTACTTC. The chain is built from TRBV4-1 and TRBJ2-7; 11 bases are a match to TRBD2. This CDR3 region has 15 residues. V trimming: 5 bases; J trimming: 0 bases; junction bases outside the gene matches: 3. Germline lookup yields CDR1 MGHRA and CDR2 YSYEKL.

The chain uses TRBV9 and TRBJ2-3; no definite D call. CDR1 and CDR2 from the germline V gene are SGDLS and YYNGEE. This CDR3 is built from 18 residues. The V gene lost 0 bases and the J gene lost 5 bases, with 22 bases spanning the gap. The DNA of the CDR3 is TGTGCCAGCAGCGTAGGTCCTGACCCTCGGTCAAAGGGAGATACGCAGTATTTT. This translates into CASSVGPDPRSKGDTQYF.

A word on this clonotype: A clone one base away is much larger, so this may be a read error. The chain is built from TRBV11-1 and TRBJ1-5, with TRBD1 identical over 8 bases. Germline CDR1 reads SGHAT; CDR2 reads FQDESV (reference sequence). The J segment lost 4 bases and the V segment lost 4 bases, leaving 0 bases of the junction unmatched. CDR3 length: 13 residues. CDR3 in DNA: TGTGCCAGCAGCTGGGACAGGAATCAGCCCCAGCATTTT. Translation: CASSWDRNQPQHF.

As regards this clonotype: This could be a read error, since a much larger clone is one nucleotide away. The V call is TRBV5-1, the J call TRBJ2-7; no clear D gene. Per germline, CDR1 SGHRS and CDR2 YFSETQ. This CDR3 is built from 15 residues. Trimming took 1 base from V and 2 from J, leaving 13 bases between them. CDR3 coding DNA: TGCGCCAGCAGCTTGTGGACCGCGAGCCCCTACGAGCAGTACTTC. It translates to CASSLWTASPYEQYF.

The chain carries TRBV14 and TRBJ2-2; 7 bases are a match to TRBD1. Germline CDR1 is SGHDN and CDR2 is FVKESK. The CDR3 contains 17 residues. After removal of 4 bases from V and 2 bases from J, the junction contained 10 bases not matched to a gene. CDR3 residues: CASSPRHGTVNTGELFF. The CDR3 DNA follows: TGTGCCAGCAGCCCGAGACATGGGACAGTTAACACCGGGGAGCTGTTTTTT.

This clonotype was seen more than once but under ten times. V is TRBV28 and J is TRBJ1-4; perhaps TRBD1 as D (5 bases). CDR3 size: 16 residues. Trimming removed 5 bases at V and 4 bases at J, with 17 bases between. Germline loops: CDR1 MDHEN, CDR2 SYDVKM. DNA for the CDR3: TGTGCCAGCAGTGCCTCGGGGGGTACTCTTAATGAAAAACTGTTTTTT. This translates into CASSASGGTLNEKLFF.

V is TRBV7-2 and J is TRBJ1-2; D is unclear. Germline assignment: CDR1 SGHTA and CDR2 FQGNSA. V lost 1 base and J 2 bases, leaving 8 bases between the germline ends. CDR3 size: 14 residues. CDR3 coding DNA: TGTGCCAGCAGCTTAGGGGTGGAAAACTATGGCTACACCTTC. This gives the protein CASSLGVENYGYTF.

In its sample, this clonotype was seen many times. The rearrangement uses TRBV11-2 and TRBJ2-1; 11 nucleotides line up with TRBD2. The CDR3 loop spans 16 amino acids. Germline V CDR1 and CDR2: SGHAT, FQNNGV. J gave up 4 bases and V 1 base, and 3 bases lay outside the gene matches. The CDR3 coding sequence is TGTGCCAGCAGCTTAGTAGCGGGGGGGCCGTACAATGAGCAGTTCTTC. It translates to CASSLVAGGPYNEQFF.

In the case of this clonotype: A read error may explain this, as a much larger clone is one base away. V usage is TRBV7-8 and J usage is TRBJ1-1; 7 positions match TRBD1. With V trimmed by 7 bases and J by 0 bases, 5 bases remained unmatched. The CDR3 contains 14 residues. Germline V gene data show CDR1 as SGHVS and CDR2 as FQNEAQ. The CDR3 region is CASTRDRLNTEAFF. The CDR3 DNA follows: TGTGCCAGCACCCGGGACAGACTGAACACTGAAGCTTTCTTT. The variable domain in full, with the rest retrieved from reference TRBV7-8 and TRBJ1-1, is GAGVSQSPRYKVAKRGQDVALRCDPISGHVSLFWYQQALGQGPEFLTYFQNEAQLDKSGLPSDRFFAERPEGSVSTLKIQRTQQEDSAVYLCASTRDRLNTEAFFGQGTRLTVV.

The CDR3 loop reads CSARDDGYTQYF. CDR3 sequence (DNA): TGCAGTGCTAGAGACGACGGATATACGCAGTATTTT. The chain employs TRBV20-1 and TRBJ2-3; D not resolved. The germline gives CDR1 DFQATT, CDR2 SNEGSKA (reference sequence). The CDR3 length is 12 residues. V was clipped by 0 bases and J by 7 bases, with 8 bases between them.

CDR3 protein: CASSLRQLRSTEAFF. The CDR3 DNA reads TGTGCCAGCAGCTTAAGACAGCTCCGGAGCACTGAAGCTTTCTTT. The V call is TRBV7-2, the J call TRBJ1-1; D possibly corresponds to TRBD1 (5 bases). The CDR3 is 15 residues long. Germline values: CDR1 SGHTA, CDR2 FQGNSA. Trimming removed 2 bases from V and 4 bases from J, with 14 bases in between.

The genes are TRBV12-3 or TRBV12-4 and TRBJ2-7; the D gene is possibly TRBD1 (6 bases). The CDR3 has 13 amino acids. Deletions cut 5 bases from V and 4 bases from J, with 12 bases between. In nucleotides, the CDR3 is TGTGCCAGCAGTCGGGACACGAAGTACGAGCAGTACTTC. Translation gives CASSRDTKYEQYF.

The chain is built from TRBV5-1 and TRBJ2-4, with D perhaps TRBD2 (7 bases). The CDR3 spans 17 residues. Trimming pared 0 bases from V and 13 bases from J, leaving 26 bases between. Germline V CDR1 and CDR2: SGHRS, YFSETQ. CDR3 sequence reads: CASSLAPAGAGFNEQYF. DNA of the CDR3: TGCGCCAGCAGCTTGGCCCCGGCGGGGGCGGGGTTCAATGAGCAGTACTTC.

This clonotype was detected many times. The rearrangement uses TRBV7-9 and TRBJ2-5; D unresolved. The CDR3 consists of 15 residues. Trimming left V 4 bases short and J 4 bases short, with 16 bases between. The V gene's germline CDR1 is SEHNR and CDR2 FQNEAQ (reference sequence). CDR3 loop: CASSSPHVTPETQYF. The DNA of the CDR3 is TGTGCCAGCAGCTCCCCCCACGTCACCCCAGAGACCCAGTACTTC.

The gene calls are TRBV6-2 or TRBV6-3 and TRBJ2-7; tentatively, D is TRBD2 (5 bases). This CDR3 is built from 12 residues. From germline, CDR1 is MNHEY and CDR2 SVGEGT. The germline V and J ends were trimmed by 6 bases and 4 bases, with 10 bases remaining between them. CDR3 nucleotides: TGTGCCAGCAGCCGGGGTTTTTACGAGCAGTACTTC. It is translated as CASSRGFYEQYF.

As to this clonotype: This may arise from a read error, as a much more abundant clone is one base away. This chain uses TRBV4-1 with TRBJ2-1; no definite D call. The CDR3 consists of 15 residues. Germline CDR1 and CDR2: MGHRA and YSYEKL. The CDR3 sequence: CACSQSGLAHNEQFF. CDR3 nucleotides: TGCGCCTGCAGCCAAAGTGGGTTAGCCCACAATGAGCAGTTCTTC.